This TCR beta chain was captured by sequencing in a study of T cells in localized non-small cell lung cancer. Study-level points and caveats: Prolonged overall survival went with higher T cell density in the blood. Paired adjacent lung recovered a median around 52 of the top 100 tumor clones. Heterogeneity cannot be ruled out, as sequencing used one tumor region only.

Germline-derived CDR1 and CDR2 are SQVTM and ANQGSEA. The CDR3 has 13 amino acids. V lost 6 bases and J lost 3, with 15 bases in between. Data came from immunoSEQ multiplex PCR; TCRdb stores just in-frame clones and leaves some out. The data contain 20,000 to 30,000 clones, roughly 92% of them singletons. Note on this clone: The antigen is not known.

This TCR was sampled from a woman aged 40 to 75 with stage I lung adenocarcinoma. This specimen consisted of peripheral blood, obtained before any cancer treatment. This chain uses TRBV29-1 with TRBJ2-7; D ambiguous. The CDR3 region is CSVLDRVYYEQYF. The CDR3 DNA reads TGCAGCGTCCTGGACCGGGTTTACTACGAGCAGTACTTC.